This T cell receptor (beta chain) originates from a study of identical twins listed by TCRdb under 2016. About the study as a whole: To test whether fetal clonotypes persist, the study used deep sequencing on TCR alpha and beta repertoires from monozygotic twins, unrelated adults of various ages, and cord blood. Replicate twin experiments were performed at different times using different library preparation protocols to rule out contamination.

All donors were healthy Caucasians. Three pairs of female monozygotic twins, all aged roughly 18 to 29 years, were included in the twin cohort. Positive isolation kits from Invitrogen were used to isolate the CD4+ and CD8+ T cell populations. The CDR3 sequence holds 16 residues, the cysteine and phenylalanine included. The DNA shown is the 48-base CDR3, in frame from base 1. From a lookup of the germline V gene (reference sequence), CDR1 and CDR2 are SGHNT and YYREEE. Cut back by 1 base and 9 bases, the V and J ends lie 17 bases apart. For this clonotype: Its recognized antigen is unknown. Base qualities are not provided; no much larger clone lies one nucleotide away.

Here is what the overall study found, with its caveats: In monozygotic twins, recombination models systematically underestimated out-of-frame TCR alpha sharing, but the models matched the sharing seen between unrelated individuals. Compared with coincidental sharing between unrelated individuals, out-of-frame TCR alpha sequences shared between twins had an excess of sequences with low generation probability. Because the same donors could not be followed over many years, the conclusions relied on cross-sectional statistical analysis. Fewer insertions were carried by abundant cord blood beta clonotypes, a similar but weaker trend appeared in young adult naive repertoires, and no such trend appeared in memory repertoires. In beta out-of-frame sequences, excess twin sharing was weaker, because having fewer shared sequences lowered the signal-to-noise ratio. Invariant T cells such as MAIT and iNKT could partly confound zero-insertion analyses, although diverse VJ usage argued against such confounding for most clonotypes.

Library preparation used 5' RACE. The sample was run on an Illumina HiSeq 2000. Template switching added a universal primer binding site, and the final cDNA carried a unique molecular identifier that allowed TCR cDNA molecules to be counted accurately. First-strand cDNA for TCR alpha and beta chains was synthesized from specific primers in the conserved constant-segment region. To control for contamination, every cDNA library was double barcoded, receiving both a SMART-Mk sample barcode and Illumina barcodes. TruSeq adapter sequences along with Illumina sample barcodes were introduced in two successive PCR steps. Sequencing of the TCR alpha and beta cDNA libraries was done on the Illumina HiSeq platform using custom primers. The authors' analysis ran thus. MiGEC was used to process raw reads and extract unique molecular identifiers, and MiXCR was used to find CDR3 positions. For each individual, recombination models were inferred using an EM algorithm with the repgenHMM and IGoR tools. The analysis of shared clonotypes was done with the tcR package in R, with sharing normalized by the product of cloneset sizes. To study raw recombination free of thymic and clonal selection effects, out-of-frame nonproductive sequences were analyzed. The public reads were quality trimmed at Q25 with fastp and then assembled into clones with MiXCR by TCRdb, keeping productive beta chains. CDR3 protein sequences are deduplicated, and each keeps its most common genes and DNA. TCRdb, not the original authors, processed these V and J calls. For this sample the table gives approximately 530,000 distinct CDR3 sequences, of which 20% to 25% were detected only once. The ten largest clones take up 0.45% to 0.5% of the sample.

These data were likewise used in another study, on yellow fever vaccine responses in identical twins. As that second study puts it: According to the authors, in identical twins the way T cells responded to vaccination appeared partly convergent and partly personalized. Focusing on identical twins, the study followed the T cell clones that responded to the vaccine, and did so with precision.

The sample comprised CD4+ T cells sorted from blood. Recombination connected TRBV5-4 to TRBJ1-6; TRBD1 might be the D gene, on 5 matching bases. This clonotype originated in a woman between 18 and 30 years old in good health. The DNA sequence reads TGTGCCAGCAGCTTGTCGGGGACCGGCTCGGGTTCACCCCTCCACTTT. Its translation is CASSLSGTGSGSPLHF.